This T cell receptor beta chain was identified in a study of molecular identifiers for immune sequencing clone quantification. Turning to the study itself: In replicates, the authors split RNA from approximately 20,000 or 100,000 naive CD8 cells five ways and sequenced four. Points from the study as a whole: Clonotypes surpassing 20 RNA copies contained over 97% of effector molecules, versus under 1% in naive cells.

Previously reported methods and listed TCR primers produced the bulk TCR libraries. TCRdb re-derived calls from the PCR reads in MiXCR, one entry per CDR3 protein. This table holds around 460,000 distinct CDR3 sequences, about a fifth found once. The CDR3 sequence is 17 residues long. Germline CDR1 and CDR2: MNHEY and SVGEGT. Losses at the gene ends were 2 bases for V and 2 bases for J; bases not matched to a gene: 7. Preparation of naive CD8 libraries involved roughly 19,000 to 1,100,000 sorted cells and 10%, 30% or 50% RNA. A note on this clonotype: Its antigen is unidentified.

This chain links TRBV6-2 or TRBV6-3 with TRBJ2-3; 10 bases align to TRBD1. Sequenced material: naive CD8+ T cells from blood, with Jurkat cell RNA spiked in. Described subset: FACS-sorted CD8+CD4-CCR7+CD45RA+ naive T cells. The sequence was collected from a human donor in good health. Some libraries in this study had Jurkat cell RNA spiked in. This chain's CDR3 is CASSYGQGVKVTDTQYF. Written as DNA, the CDR3 is TGTGCCAGCAGTTACGGACAGGGGGTTAAGGTCACAGATACGCAGTATTTT.